One T cell receptor beta chain is described in this entry. Its specificity is unknown. The sample is drawn from a study of blood T cells in healthy people across ages. Looking at the study overall: Per every two T cells, about one barcoded beta molecule was captured by template switching. Study findings and constraints: Observed TCR beta diversity showed a strong correlation with the percentage of naive T cells as measured by flow cytometry.

Alongside a J-beta primer mix, a sample-barcoded 5' primer served in a second PCR lasting 7 to 11 cycles. TCRdb called the 5' RACE reads again in MiXCR, with one record for every CDR3 protein. Of approximately 850,000 distinct CDR3 sequences listed, around 45% were seen once; the top ten hold around 18%. The sample providers were healthy Caucasian people from Russia, aged roughly 6 to 95. The CDR3 length is 15 residues. Trimming took 3 bases from V and 7 from J; bases not matched to a gene: 8. The V gene's germline CDR1 is SGHDT and CDR2 YYEEEE. The sequence was obtained from a man aged 55 to 70 in good health. This rearrangement joins TRBV5-6 to TRBJ1-5; 9 bases agree with TRBD1. Input material: blood. The CDR3 region has the DNA TGTGCCAGCAGCTCTACGGGACAGGGCGGACAGCCCCAGCATTTT. It is translated as CASSSTGQGGQPQHF.